What follows are 3 T cell receptor beta chains derived from one specimen sequenced in a study of neoadjuvant anti-PD-1 for oral cavity cancer. Generated by immunoSEQ multiplex PCR, the TCRdb table keeps only in-frame clones and is missing some. The table records about 14,000 clones, roughly 67% of them present only once. The source material was PBMCs, sampled before nivolumab (anti-PD-1) treatment. These receptors were obtained from a person aged 35-79 years with oral cavity squamous cell carcinoma.

This chain uses TRBV5-1 with TRBJ2-1, with 7 nucleotides matching TRBD2. This CDR3 has 15 amino acids. The germline V gene has CDR1 SGHRS and CDR2 YFSETQ. V lost 0 bases to trimming and J lost 3 bases; unmatched junction nucleotides: 3. CDR3: CASSLGSGLYNEQFF. For the CDR3, the DNA is TGCGCCAGCAGCTTGGGTAGCGGGCTCTACAATGAGCAGTTCTTC.

V usage is TRBV5-1 and J usage is TRBJ2-6; tentatively, D is TRBD1 (5 bases). Germline CDR1 and CDR2: SGHRS and YFSETQ. CDR3 length: 18 residues. Trimming pared 1 base from V and 0 bases from J, leaving 14 bases between. The CDR3 nucleotides read TGCGCCAGCAGCTTGTTTGTGACAGCCAACTCTGGGGCCAACGTCCTGACTTTC. This sequence encodes CASSLFVTANSGANVLTF.

This sequence joins TRBV28 and TRBJ1-2; D perhaps matches TRBD1 (5 bases). V lost 2 bases to trimming and J lost 0 bases, with 7 bases between them. The CDR3 runs to 14 residues. Germline CDR1 is MDHEN and CDR2 is SYDVKM. CDR3 bases: TGTGCCAGCAGTTTAGCGGGGCCTAACTATGGCTACACCTTC. Translated: CASSLAGPNYGYTF.